One and the same sample provided the 26 T cell receptor beta chains below, sequenced in a study of T cells in Graves' hyperthyroidism and ophthalmopathy. Amplification of TCR beta CDR3 regions was performed using RNA transcripts as template. The HTBI set primed first-round TCR CDR3 RT-PCR. TCRdb independently ran MiXCR on the multiplex PCR reads; one entry per CDR3 protein. The table has about 350,000 distinct CDR3 sequences, 19% seen once. Sequencing was performed on blood. Every receptor here comes from a woman aged 18 to 35 with Graves' hyperthyroidism.

There are many counts of this clonotype. The gene calls are TRBV20-1 and TRBJ2-5, with D uncertain. The CDR3 has 14 amino acids. Germline assignment: CDR1 DFQATT and CDR2 SNEGSKA (reference sequence). Trimming took off 0 bases at V and 2 bases at J, with 10 bases between the two ends. The CDR3 is CSARDLPFQETQYF. Here the CDR3 DNA reads TGCAGTGCTAGAGATCTCCCTTTTCAAGAGACCCAGTACTTC.

Ten or more counts support this clonotype. The chain uses TRBV11-2 and TRBJ1-2; TRBD1 aligns across 7 bases. The CDR3 extends over 14 amino acids. Germline CDR1 is SGHAT and CDR2 is FQNNGV. V gave up 5 bases and J gave up 4 bases; unmatched junction bases: 7. CDR3 DNA: TGTGCCAGCAGCCGAGACAGGGCGGCCTATGGCTACACCTTC. It encodes CASSRDRAAYGYTF.

This clonotype was detected many times. This rearrangement joins TRBV30 to TRBJ2-7, with D possibly matching TRBD2 (5 bases). Deletions cut 3 bases from V and 2 bases from J, with 14 bases between. The germline gives CDR1 GTSNPN, CDR2 SVGIG (reference sequence). The CDR3 has 14 residues. The CDR3 nucleotides are TGTGCCTGGAGCCGCGGGCCCCAGGCCTACGAGCAGTACTTC. Encoded protein: CAWSRGPQAYEQYF. The entire variable domain, with the rest obtained from reference TRBV30 and TRBJ2-7, is as follows: SQTIHQWPATLVQPVGSPLSLECTVEGTSNPNLYWYRQAAGRGLQLLFYSVGIGQISSEVPQNLSASRPQDRQFILSSKKLLLSDSGFYLCAWSRGPQAYEQYFGPGTRLTVT.

This clonotype was counted at least ten times. The rearrangement uses TRBV20-1 and TRBJ1-2; no clear D gene. CDR3 length equals 14 residues. Germline CDR1 reads DFQATT; CDR2 reads SNEGSKA (reference sequence). Trimming removed 3 bases at V and 2 bases at J, with 13 bases between. The CDR3 sequence: CSASRPGSNYGYTF. CDR3 DNA: TGCAGTGCTAGTCGGCCAGGATCCAACTATGGCTACACCTTC.

In its sample, this clonotype was seen many times. The CDR3 nucleotides read TGTGCCAGCAGCCCCGCCCAAAAGGGGGAGCAGTACTTC. Protein: CASSPAQKGEQYF. The genes are TRBV7-2 and TRBJ2-7, with D perhaps TRBD1 (5 bases). CDR3 length: 13 residues. The V and J ends lost 5 bases and 7 bases respectively, with 15 bases between them. CDR1 SGHTA and CDR2 FQGNSA come from the germline V gene.

This clonotype showed up many times. This chain links TRBV6-1 with TRBJ2-7; 9 positions agree with TRBD1. CDR1 and CDR2 (germline): MNHNS, SASEGT. The CDR3 spans 14 residues. The J segment lost 7 bases and the V segment lost 7 bases, leaving 11 bases of the junction unmatched. The CDR3 bases are TGTGCCAGCACTCCGGGACAGGGAGTGGTGGAGCAGTACTTC. Its translation: CASTPGQGVVEQYF.

This clonotype appeared many times. This chain links TRBV2 with TRBJ1-5, with D possibly TRBD1 on 6 matching bases. CDR3 length: 13 residues. V was clipped by 6 bases and J by 9 bases, with 15 bases between them. Germline V gene data show CDR1 as SNHLY and CDR2 as FYNNEI. CDR3 loop: CASRVWGQGPQHF. The CDR3, as DNA: TGTGCCAGCAGGGTTTGGGGGCAGGGGCCCCAGCATTTT.

The table lists this clonotype with many counts. CDR3 amino acids: CASSERGDIGTVYGYTF. In DNA form, the CDR3 reads TGTGCCAGCAGTGAAAGGGGTGATATCGGGACAGTCTATGGCTACACCTTC. This chain connects TRBV6-1 to TRBJ1-2, with 7 positions matching TRBD1. The germline CDR1 and CDR2 sequences are MNHNS and SASEGT. The V segment lost 2 bases and the J segment 4 bases; nucleotides outside the gene matches: 13. This CDR3 has 17 residues.

This clonotype was seen a handful of times. J is TRBJ1-6 and V is TRBV6-1, with D unresolved. The CDR3 contains 13 residues. Trimming pared 8 bases from V and 10 bases from J, leaving 15 bases between. The germline gives CDR1 MNHNS, CDR2 SASEGT. CDR3 in DNA: TGTGCCAGCTCTGAGGAACAACAGTCACCCCTCCACTTT. Protein product: CASSEEQQSPLHF.

The rearrangement links TRBV6-5 to TRBJ2-5; 8 bases line up with TRBD2. The J segment lost 3 bases and the V segment lost 1 base, leaving 4 bases of the junction unmatched. From germline, CDR1 is MNHEY and CDR2 SVGAGI. The length of the CDR3 is 15 residues. The CDR3 nucleotides read TGTGCCAGCAGTTACTACGGCGGGGGGAAAGAGACCCAGTACTTC. Amino acid sequence: CASSYYGGGKETQYF.

This clonotype was recorded at least ten times. The gene calls are TRBV7-9 and TRBJ1-1, with D possibly matching TRBD1 (6 bases). V was shortened by 5 bases and J by 7 bases, with 17 bases between the two germline ends. The CDR3 is 14 residues long. The germline V gene encodes CDR1 SEHNR and CDR2 FQNEAQ (reference sequence). CDR3 amino acids: CASSHARGRFEAFF. Written as DNA, the CDR3 is TGTGCCAGCAGCCACGCCAGGGGTCGGTTTGAAGCTTTCTTT.

This clonotype was counted ten times or more. The chain employs TRBV25-1 and TRBJ2-5; tentatively, D is TRBD1 (5 bases). CDR3 length: 14 residues. Germline V gene data show CDR1 as MGHDK and CDR2 as SYGVNS. V was trimmed by 4 bases and J by 1 base, leaving 10 bases between them. CDR3 amino acids: CASSGQPLQETQYF. The DNA for the CDR3 is TGTGCCAGCAGTGGACAGCCACTCCAAGAGACCCAGTACTTC.

The chain combines TRBV6-2 or TRBV6-3 with TRBJ1-1, with TRBD1 identical over 8 bases. Per the germline V gene, CDR1 is MNHEY and CDR2 is SVGEGT. The CDR3 covers 17 residues. With 5 bases clipped from V and 6 bases from J, the junction kept 17 bases outside the gene matches. CDR3 sequence: CASSPGWDRKMGSEAFF. CDR3 DNA: TGTGCCAGCAGTCCCGGGTGGGACAGGAAAATGGGTTCTGAAGCTTTCTTT.

In its sample, this clonotype was seen many times. V and J are TRBV6-1 and TRBJ2-7; D call uncertain. Germline V lookup: CDR1 MNHNS, CDR2 SASEGT. V was pared by 6 bases and J by 2 bases, with 11 bases between. The CDR3 is 13 amino acids. The CDR3 is CASRRRYPYEQYF. CDR3 coding DNA: TGTGCCAGCAGGAGACGGTACCCCTACGAGCAGTACTTC.

This clonotype has only a few counts. The J gene is TRBJ1-1, the V gene TRBV13, with 11 bases matching TRBD1. The germline V gene has CDR1 PRHDT and CDR2 FYEKMQ (reference sequence). V lost 4 bases and J lost 6; bases outside the gene matches: 7. The CDR3 runs to 15 residues. CDR3 sequence reads: CASSSGDRGVSEAFF. In DNA form, the CDR3 reads TGTGCCAGCAGCTCCGGGGACAGGGGGGTTTCTGAAGCTTTCTTT.

This clonotype came up many times. This chain uses TRBV7-2 with TRBJ1-1; D unresolved. The CDR3 runs 11 residues. Trimming stripped 5 bases from V and 10 bases from J, with 11 bases between. The germline CDR1 and CDR2 sequences are SGHTA and FQGNSA. CDR3 region: CASSPDRVAFF. As DNA, the CDR3 is TGTGCCAGCAGCCCGGACCGGGTAGCTTTCTTT.

The count of this clonotype is one. The J gene is TRBJ2-2, the V gene TRBV12-5, with D unclear. The CDR3 consists of 12 residues. Germline values: CDR1 LGHNT, CDR2 FRNRAP. Trimming removed 5 bases at V and 2 bases at J, with 3 bases between. CDR3 bases: TGTGCTAGTGGTCCTAACACCGGGGAGCTGTTTTTT. It encodes CASGPNTGELFF.

This clonotype appeared many times. The chain employs TRBV29-1 and TRBJ1-2; TRBD1 is a possible D gene (5 bases). Deletions cut 3 bases from V and 3 bases from J, with 14 bases between. In germline, CDR1 is SQVTM, CDR2 ANQGSEA. The CDR3 extends over 14 amino acids. CDR3 DNA: TGCAGCGTTGACAGGGTGGGAACCGACTATGGCTACACCTTC. Translating gives CSVDRVGTDYGYTF. Full variable domain (rest looked up from reference TRBV29-1 and TRBJ1-2): SAVISQKPSRDICQRGTSLTIQCQVDSQVTMMFWYRQQPGQSLTLIATANQGSEATYESGFVIDKFPISRPNLTFSTLTVSNMSPEDSSIYLCSVDRVGTDYGYTFGSGTRLTVV.

This clonotype was seen repeatedly, ten times or more. CDR3 DNA: TGTGCCAGCAGCCTCAGGGCCGAGCAGTACTTC. Translated, it gives CASSLRAEQYF. The genes are TRBV13 and TRBJ2-7, with D maybe TRBD1 (5 bases). The CDR3 extends over 11 amino acids. The germline gives CDR1 PRHDT, CDR2 FYEKMQ (reference sequence). The V and J ends lost 5 bases and 6 bases respectively, with 8 bases between them.

As concerns this clonotype: A much larger clone sits a single nucleotide away, making a read error possible. The conserved final phenylalanine or tryptophan is absent from the CDR3, which likely points to a read error. The rearrangement uses TRBV5-4 and TRBJ1-2, with 7 bases matching TRBD1. J gave up 8 bases and V 3 bases, and 10 bases lay outside the gene matches. The CDR3 loop spans 14 amino acids. Germline V gives CDR1 SGHNT, CDR2 YYREEE (reference sequence). CDR3 DNA: TGTGCCAGCAGCTGGCCCGGGACAGCTTGGGGCTACACCGTC. Residues: CASSWPGTAWGYTV.

In its sample, this clonotype was seen many times. The chain couples TRBV27 to TRBJ2-5; TRBD1 is a possible D gene (5 bases). The CDR3 extends over 14 amino acids. V was cut by 4 bases and J by 6 bases, with 15 bases left in between. Germline V lookup: CDR1 MNHEY, CDR2 SMNVEV (reference sequence). The chain's CDR3 is CASSSSGLRKTQYF. The CDR3 coding sequence is TGTGCCAGCAGTTCCTCAGGGCTACGGAAGACCCAGTACTTC.

The chain has TRBV12-3 or TRBV12-4 and TRBJ1-1, with TRBD1 identical over 11 bases. The CDR3 sequence is 14 residues long. Trimming at V came to 3 bases and at J to 7 bases, leaving 4 bases not matched to a gene. The CDR3 protein is CASSFVGTGGEAFF. In DNA, the CDR3 is TGTGCCAGCAGTTTCGTTGGGACAGGGGGTGAAGCTTTCTTT.

The table lists this clonotype with many counts. The gene calls are TRBV10-3 and TRBJ1-5; weak D call: TRBD1 (5 bases). The V end was cut by 3 bases, the J end by 9 bases, with 15 bases between. The CDR3 totals 14 residues. In germline, CDR1 is ENHRY, CDR2 SYGVKD. Here the CDR3 reads CAISDGHEGWPQHF. The CDR3 nucleotides are TGTGCCATCAGTGATGGACACGAGGGGTGGCCCCAGCATTTT.

This clonotype was seen many times. The chain links TRBV6-5 to TRBJ2-7; D ambiguous. CDR3 length: 14 amino acids. V was clipped by 7 bases and J by 4 bases, with 17 bases between them. In germline, CDR1 is MNHEY, CDR2 SVGAGI. The CDR3 sequence: CASNYPGQIYEQYF. The CDR3, as DNA: TGTGCCAGCAACTACCCTGGGCAGATTTACGAGCAGTACTTC.

This clonotype occurred a few times. This CDR3 reads CASSEPGQGRSYEQYF. In DNA form, the CDR3 reads TGTGCCAGCAGTGAACCTGGACAGGGGCGATCCTACGAGCAGTACTTC. This rearrangement joins TRBV6-1 to TRBJ2-7, with 9 nucleotides matching TRBD1. V was pared by 2 bases and J by 1 base, with 6 bases of the junction left unmatched. The CDR3 is 16 residues long. Germline V gives CDR1 MNHNS, CDR2 SASEGT.

This clonotype was detected ten times or more. CDR3 sequence: CASTFGTSGAYEQYF. Written as DNA, the CDR3 is TGTGCCAGCACCTTTGGGACTAGCGGGGCCTACGAGCAGTACTTC. The chain links TRBV6-5 to TRBJ2-7, with 13 bases that match TRBD2. The CDR3 spans 15 residues. The V gene's germline CDR1 is MNHEY and CDR2 SVGAGI. V lost 7 bases to trimming and J lost 2 bases; unmatched junction nucleotides: 5.